This T cell receptor beta chain was captured in a study of early T cells in non-severe SARS-CoV-2 infection. Across the whole study: Whole-blood bulk RNA, unsorted, was sequenced, and chains were unpaired.

This clonotype occurred many times. The antigen is not known. Study conclusions and caveats: Missing private and CD4 specificities, VDJdb matching favored anti-spike CD8 responses.

Unique molecular identifier tags were affixed to discrete cDNA molecules. TCRdb fed the 5' RACE reads into MiXCR, producing one record per CDR3 protein. The sample holds 65,000 to 75,000 distinct CDR3 sequences, 11% seen once. The CDR3 covers 17 residues. CDR1 and CDR2 (germline): SEHNR, FQNEAQ (reference sequence). V gave up 7 bases and J gave up 0 bases, with 16 bases separating them. The chain joins TRBV7-9 to TRBJ2-6, with a weak D call TRBD1 (6 bases). The specimen sequenced was whole blood. This TCR was sampled from an adult who was a healthcare worker with PCR-confirmed SARS-CoV-2 infection or an uninfected control (not recorded which). CDR3 DNA sequence: TGTGCCAGCATCCTTAACAGGGATCTCTCTGGGGCCAACGTCCTGACTTTC. Translation gives CASILNRDLSGANVLTF.